The clone carrying this T cell receptor beta chain was detected a few times. Its antigen is not known. TCRdb called the RT-PCR reads again in MiXCR, with one record for every CDR3 protein. The data show under 200,000 distinct CDR3 sequences, with 9.5% to 13% seen just once and roughly an eighth held by the top ten. The CDR3 spans 12 residues. Deletions cut 4 bases from V and 1 base from J, with 7 bases between. Germline CDR1 DFQATT, CDR2 SNEGSKA (reference sequence). The data are from a study of response to subunit inactivated influenza vaccine. Study-level points and caveats: Authors suggested few new T cells are recruited by each seasonal influenza vaccination.

The chain has TRBV20-1 and TRBJ2-5; no clear D. The origin of this receptor is a man aged 45-65 years who received an inactivated influenza vaccine. This specimen was non-naive T cells sorted from PBMCs, taken roughly 47 days after vaccination. The CDR3 DNA is TGCAGTGCTACTATCATCCAAGAGACCCAGTACTTC. Encoded protein: CSATIIQETQYF.